These 29 T cell receptor beta chains came from one sample sequenced in a study of blood T cell repertoires in COVID-19 (dated by TCRdb to about 2020). Library preparation was by the immunoSEQ multiplex PCR assay. TCRdb took over this immuneACCESS table, retaining in-frame rearrangements with V and J assigned. Such tables are incomplete; in checked studies, under half of the missing clones stem from an unresolved V gene, and the remainder is unexplained. Counted in this sample were about 440,000 clones; around 89% of them appeared once. Jointly, the top ten make up 4.3% of the sample. The specimen sequenced was peripheral blood. The receptors derive from a woman aged 25 to 45 with acute or convalescent COVID-19.

V is TRBV27 and J is TRBJ1-5; TRBD1 might be the D (6 bases). Germline V gene sequence: CDR1 MNHEY, CDR2 SMNVEV (reference sequence). The CDR3 is 15 residues long. The V end was cut by 2 bases, the J end by 1 base, with 9 bases between. CDR3 residues: CASSLVGASNQPQHF. DNA for the CDR3: TGTGCCAGCAGTTTAGTGGGGGCGAGCAATCAGCCCCAGCATTTT.

This clone appeared a single time. The V call is TRBV27, the J call TRBJ1-1; no reliable D call. Per germline, CDR1 MNHEY and CDR2 SMNVEV (reference sequence). The CDR3 is made up of 14 amino acids. The V gene lost 2 bases and the J gene lost 4 bases, with 11 bases spanning the gap. CDR3 DNA sequence: TGTGCCAGCAGTTTAATTGGTAGTAGCACTGAAGCTTTCTTT. Protein: CASSLIGSSTEAFF.

Notes on this clone: Distinct nucleotide sequences in the sample also encode this CDR3. The V call is TRBV5-1, the J call TRBJ2-5, with 7 bases matching TRBD2. V gave up 1 base and J gave up 5 bases; unmatched junction bases: 2. The germline V gene has CDR1 SGHRS and CDR2 YFSETQ. CDR3 length equals 13 residues. The CDR3 is CASSLLGGETQYF. The CDR3 coding sequence is TGCGCCAGCAGCTTGCTGGGAGGGGAGACCCAGTACTTC.

The rearrangement joins TRBV3-1 (or the pseudogene TRBV3-2) to TRBJ2-5; 9 nucleotides align to TRBD2. Germline values: CDR1 LGHDT, CDR2 YNNKEL (reference sequence). With V trimmed by 1 base and J by 2 bases, 2 bases remained unmatched. The length of the CDR3 is 15 residues. The CDR3 DNA reads TGTGCCAGCAGCCAAGGGCGGGGGGGGCAAGAGACCCAGTACTTC. Its protein product is CASSQGRGGQETQYF.

The V and J genes are TRBV5-1 and TRBJ2-1, with TRBD1 matching 9 bases. The J segment lost 5 bases and the V segment lost 4 bases, leaving 4 bases of the junction unmatched. This CDR3 comprises 14 residues. In germline, CDR1 is SGHRS, CDR2 YFSETQ. The CDR3 bases are TGCGCCAGCAGCGTCGGACAGGGGCACAATGAGCAGTTCTTC. Its translation: CASSVGQGHNEQFF.

CDR3 in amino acids: CASSRSASGGASYEQYF. In DNA form, the CDR3 reads TGTGCCAGCAGCCGATCGGCAAGCGGGGGGGCCTCCTACGAGCAGTACTTC. This chain connects TRBV6-6 to TRBJ2-7, with TRBD2 identical over 10 bases. The V and J ends lost 6 bases and 0 bases, in that order; junction bases with no gene match: 11. The length of the CDR3 is 17 residues. Germline V CDR1 and CDR2: MNHNY, SVGAGI (reference sequence).

CDR3 loop: CASSLTGDYEQYF. The CDR3 DNA reads as TGCGCCAGCAGCTTGACGGGGGACTACGAGCAGTACTTC. The rearrangement links TRBV5-1 to TRBJ2-7; possible D gene TRBD2, 6 bases. The V and J ends lost 1 base and 3 bases respectively, with 8 bases between them. The CDR3 totals 13 residues. Germline V gene data show CDR1 as SGHRS and CDR2 as YFSETQ.

This clone was seen only once. This sequence joins TRBV10-3 and TRBJ1-1, with D maybe TRBD1 (5 bases). CDR3 length: 11 residues. Per the germline V gene, CDR1 is ENHRY and CDR2 is SYGVKD. Trimming took off 9 bases at V and 3 bases at J, with 8 bases between the two ends. The CDR3 spells CAIGGDTEAFF. The CDR3 coding sequence is TGTGCCATTGGGGGGGACACTGAAGCTTTCTTT.

This chain links TRBV7-9 with TRBJ2-3; 9 bases agree with TRBD1. Per the germline V gene, CDR1 is SEHNR and CDR2 is FQNEAQ (reference sequence). The CDR3 has 16 residues. Losses at the gene ends were 5 bases for V and 2 bases for J; bases not matched to a gene: 8. The CDR3 loop is CASSQPRDRVTDTQYF. The CDR3 DNA sequence: TGTGCCAGCAGCCAACCCAGGGACAGGGTCACAGATACGCAGTATTTT.

The CDR3 sequence is CASSLGLAGYNEQFF. The CDR3 coding sequence is TGTGCCAGCAGCTTGGGACTAGCGGGGTACAATGAGCAGTTCTTC. The V call is TRBV7-9, the J call TRBJ2-1; 13 nucleotides align to TRBD2. V lost 3 bases, J lost 4 bases, and 0 bases stayed unmatched. The germline V gene encodes CDR1 SEHNR and CDR2 FQNEAQ (reference sequence). The CDR3 runs to 15 residues.

This chain uses TRBV9 with TRBJ2-3; D is ambiguous. Germline values: CDR1 SGDLS, CDR2 YYNGEE. The CDR3 is made up of 14 amino acids. Trimming stripped 0 bases from V and 3 bases from J, with 8 bases between. The CDR3 nucleotides are TGTGCCAGCAGCGTAGATGTTACAACAGATACGCAGTATTTT. Translated, it gives CASSVDVTTDTQYF.

The chain has TRBV5-1 and TRBJ2-1, with a tentative D call TRBD2 (6 bases). The V end was cut by 4 bases, the J end by 4 bases, with 12 bases between. Germline CDR1 reads SGHRS; CDR2 reads YFSETQ. CDR3 length equals 14 residues. The chain's CDR3 is CASSGTLGYNEQFF. DNA of the CDR3: TGCGCCAGCAGCGGGACTCTTGGTTACAATGAGCAGTTCTTC.

The CDR3 DNA reads TGTGCCAGCAGCTTAGCGCGGGCAGATACGCAGTATTTT. Translating gives CASSLARADTQYF. This chain links TRBV7-2 with TRBJ2-3; tentatively, D is TRBD2 (5 bases). Between the trimmed V and J ends, which lost 0 bases and 4 bases, there was a span of 5 bases. The CDR3 runs 13 residues. Germline V lookup: CDR1 SGHTA, CDR2 FQGNSA.

This rearrangement joins TRBV28 to TRBJ2-7, with TRBD1 matching 9 bases. This CDR3 comprises 16 residues. Trimming cost V 4 bases and J 6 bases; bases outside gene matches: 13. CDR1 is MDHEN, CDR2 SYDVKM, per germline. CDR3 in DNA: TGTGCCAGCAGTTCCGTCAACAGGGGGCTAGCCGCCGAGCAGTACTTC. Its protein product is CASSSVNRGLAAEQYF.

CDR3 in DNA: TGTGCCAGTAGTAGATCGACAGGGGGCAAGGACACTGAAGCTTTCTTT. Its translation: CASSRSTGGKDTEAFF. The J gene is TRBJ1-1, the V gene TRBV19; 10 bases are a match to TRBD1. Trimming took 4 bases from V and 3 from J; bases not matched to a gene: 8. The CDR3 spans 16 residues. In germline, CDR1 is LNHDA, CDR2 SQIVND (reference sequence).

The chain joins TRBV4-1 to TRBJ1-4; no clear D gene. This CDR3 spans 15 amino acids. Looked up from germline, CDR1 is MGHRA and CDR2 is YSYEKL. The V gene lost 0 bases and the J gene lost 4 bases, with 9 bases spanning the gap. DNA of the CDR3: TGCGCCAGCAGCCAAGATGGATACAGTAATGAAAAACTGTTTTTT. Translation gives CASSQDGYSNEKLFF.

This chain links TRBV5-1 with TRBJ2-7; D might be TRBD2 (5 bases). The CDR3 is made up of 13 amino acids. CDR1 and CDR2 from the germline V gene are SGHRS and YFSETQ. V was clipped by 0 bases and J by 7 bases, with 11 bases between them. Here the CDR3 reads CASSLGGGGEQYF. The CDR3 coding sequence is TGCGCCAGCAGCTTGGGTGGTGGCGGGGAGCAGTACTTC.

About this clone: This specimen includes other DNA sequences encoding the same CDR3. The chain uses TRBV7-3 and TRBJ2-3; 10 bases line up with TRBD2. Germline loops: CDR1 SGHTA, CDR2 FQGTGA. J was trimmed by 6 bases and V by 2 bases; bases with no gene match: 5. The CDR3 sequence is 15 residues long. CDR3 sequence: CASSLSSGGADTQYF. The CDR3 bases are TGTGCCAGCAGCTTATCCAGCGGGGGGGCTGATACGCAGTATTTT.

The chain employs TRBV21-1 and TRBJ2-1; the D call in the table, TRBD2, was not verified against the DNA. TRBV21-1 is a listed pseudogene. This CDR3 is built from 16 residues. CDR3 DNA: TGTGCCAGCAGCAAAGGGGGGGACCCCTCCTACAATGAGCAGTTCTTC. Translating gives CASSKGGDPSYNEQFF.

This clone showed up just a few times. The chain couples TRBV29-1 to TRBJ2-7, with 8 bases lining up with TRBD1. Germline V gene data show CDR1 as SQVTM and CDR2 as ANQGSEA. The CDR3 sequence is 13 residues long. V was clipped by 6 bases and J by 2 bases; unmatched bases: 6. This CDR3 reads CSVKLDRAYEQYF. CDR3 coding DNA: TGCAGCGTCAAGTTGGACAGGGCCTACGAGCAGTACTTC.

The V and J genes are TRBV28 and TRBJ1-1; the D is unclear. The CDR3 sequence is 13 residues long. CDR1 is MDHEN, CDR2 SYDVKM, per germline. The V and J ends lost 3 bases and 8 bases respectively, with 13 bases between them. DNA of the CDR3: TGTGCCAGCAGTTTGCGGAACTCCAACGAAGCTTTCTTT. Protein: CASSLRNSNEAFF.

The gene calls are TRBV6-5 and TRBJ2-1, with D possibly matching TRBD2 (6 bases). Per germline, CDR1 MNHEY and CDR2 SVGAGI. The CDR3 has 14 residues. Trimming cost V 6 bases and J 5 bases, with 14 bases left between them. The CDR3 DNA follows: TGTGCCAGCAGCCGCATCCGGGGGAACAATGAGCAGTTCTTC. The encoded protein is CASSRIRGNNEQFF.

The gene calls are TRBV6-5 and TRBJ2-7; 9 bases map to TRBD1. The CDR3 has 15 amino acids. The germline gives CDR1 MNHEY, CDR2 SVGAGI. V was pared by 4 bases and J by 2 bases, with 6 bases of the junction left unmatched. CDR3 loop: CASSSDRGRTYEQYF. CDR3 bases: TGTGCCAGCAGTTCGGACAGGGGCCGGACCTACGAGCAGTACTTC.

The CDR3 DNA sequence: TGTGCCAGCAGTTACTCCAGGGTTTTGTCACCCCTCCACTTT. Encoded protein: CASSYSRVLSPLHF. This rearrangement joins TRBV6-5 to TRBJ1-6; weak D call: TRBD1 (5 bases). Germline V CDR1 and CDR2: MNHEY, SVGAGI. V was trimmed by 0 bases and J by 10 bases, leaving 10 bases between them. CDR3 length equals 14 residues.

The chain joins TRBV14 to TRBJ2-5; a weak D match, TRBD1 (5 bases). Germline V gene lookup returns CDR1 SGHDN and CDR2 FVKESK. The length of the CDR3 is 15 residues. Between the trimmed V and J ends, which lost 4 bases and 2 bases, there was a span of 14 bases. The CDR3: CASSLRPNRQETQYF. CDR3 nucleotide sequence: TGTGCCAGCAGCCTCCGCCCCAACAGGCAAGAGACCCAGTACTTC. The full variable domain, its missing parts supplied by reference TRBV14 and TRBJ2-5, is EAGVTQFPSHSVIEKGQTVTLRCDPISGHDNLYWYRRVMGKEIKFLLHFVKESKQDESGMPNNRFLAERTGGTYSTLKVQPAELEDSGVYFCASSLRPNRQETQYFGPGTRLLVL.

J is TRBJ2-1 and V is TRBV9, with a possible D match to TRBD1 (6 bases). Trimming shortened V by 4 bases and J by 6 bases, and 14 bases separated the two germline ends. Germline-derived CDR1 and CDR2 are SGDLS and YYNGEE. The length of the CDR3 is 14 residues. This chain's CDR3 is CASSLNTGFNEQFF. CDR3 nucleotides: TGTGCCAGCAGCTTAAACACAGGGTTCAATGAGCAGTTCTTC.

This sequence joins TRBV19 and TRBJ2-7; 10 bases align to TRBD2. Germline loops: CDR1 LNHDA, CDR2 SQIVND (reference sequence). Trimming took 6 bases from V and 2 from J; bases not matched to a gene: 4. There are 14 residues in the CDR3. The DNA of the CDR3 is TGTGCCAGTAGCGCTAGCGGGAGAACCTACGAGCAGTACTTC. Protein sequence: CASSASGRTYEQYF.

This clone was counted between two and nine times. The gene calls are TRBV12-3 or TRBV12-4 and TRBJ2-5; no definite D call. The CDR3 has 13 amino acids. Trimming left V 4 bases short and J 5 bases short, with 11 bases between. This chain's CDR3 is CASSSGRVETQYF. The CDR3 nucleotides read TGTGCCAGCAGTTCCGGCCGGGTGGAGACCCAGTACTTC.

The chain employs TRBV5-6 and TRBJ2-3; D is perhaps TRBD2 (5 bases). V was cut by 4 bases and J by 3 bases, with 15 bases left in between. Germline CDR1 reads SGHDT; CDR2 reads YYEEEE. This CDR3 has 15 amino acids. Here the CDR3 reads CASSRTGMRTDTQYF. As DNA, the CDR3 is TGTGCCAGCAGCCGAACGGGGATGAGGACAGATACGCAGTATTTT.